These 12 T cell receptor beta chains came from one sample sequenced in a study of blood T cells in healthy people across ages (dated by TCRdb to the mid-2010s). The method behind the library was 5' RACE. The data were produced on an Illumina HiSeq 2500. A second about 7 to 12 cycle PCR used a sample-barcoded 5' primer and a J-beta primer mix. The public reads were quality trimmed at Q25 with fastp and then assembled into clones with MiXCR by TCRdb, keeping productive beta chains. Every CDR3 protein is listed once, alongside the most common genes and DNA of its rows. The table for this sample lists 1.5 million to 2 million distinct CDR3 sequences; roughly 49% of them were counted only once. Roughly 2% of the sample lies in the top ten. Sequenced: blood. Receptor source: a woman aged 40 to 50 in good health.

This chain uses TRBV10-1 with TRBJ2-3; no reliable D call. Germline V CDR1 and CDR2: WNHNN, SYGVQD (reference sequence). Trimming removed 5 bases at V and 3 bases at J, with 15 bases between. The length of the CDR3 is 15 residues. Here the CDR3 reads CASSLGHSRTDTQYF. In DNA, the CDR3 is TGCGCCAGCAGTCTCGGTCATTCAAGGACAGATACGCAGTATTTT.

This sequence joins TRBV11-2 and TRBJ2-4; D is ambiguous. Germline CDR1 and CDR2: SGHAT and FQNNGV. Trimming pared 1 base from V and 8 bases from J, leaving 6 bases between. This CDR3 is 12 amino acids long. The CDR3 nucleotides read TGTGCCAGCAGCTTAGTCGAATACATTCAGTACTTC. This gives the protein CASSLVEYIQYF.

This clonotype has only a few counts. V usage is TRBV7-2 and J usage is TRBJ2-4, with 8 positions matching TRBD2. This CDR3 contains 15 residues. With 5 bases clipped from V and 5 bases from J, the junction kept 8 bases outside the gene matches. Germline V gene sequence: CDR1 SGHTA, CDR2 FQGNSA. CDR3 DNA sequence: TGTGCCAGCAGCCAAAGCGGGGGCCGACAAAACATTCAGTACTTC. This translates into CASSQSGGRQNIQYF.

V usage is TRBV2 and J usage is TRBJ1-2, with D unresolved. V lost 1 base and J 6 bases, leaving 18 bases between the germline ends. The CDR3 length is 16 residues. Germline V gene data show CDR1 as SNHLY and CDR2 as FYNNEI. CDR3 region: CASSEVAAPANDGYTF. DNA of the CDR3: TGTGCCAGCAGTGAAGTTGCGGCCCCAGCCAACGATGGCTACACCTTC.

There are a few counts of this clonotype. The chain links TRBV4-3 to TRBJ2-3, with D possibly TRBD2 on 5 matching bases. This CDR3 region has 14 residues. V lost 2 bases, J lost 2 bases, and 8 bases lay in between. Looked up from germline, CDR1 is LGHNA and CDR2 is YSLEER. CDR3 in amino acids: CASSQWELTDTQYF. CDR3 nucleotides: TGCGCCAGCAGCCAATGGGAGCTCACAGATACGCAGTATTTT.

The chain joins TRBV3-1 to TRBJ1-2; D not resolved. CDR1 is LGHDT and CDR2 is YNNKEL in the germline V gene (reference sequence). This CDR3 comprises 12 residues. The V end lost 0 bases, the J end lost 8 bases, and 7 bases lay between the germline ends. The CDR3 sequence is CASSQDAGGYTF. The CDR3 nucleotides are TGTGCCAGCAGCCAAGATGCGGGGGGCTACACCTTC. Drawing the rest from reference TRBV3-1 and TRBJ1-2, the complete variable domain is DTAVSQTPKYLVTQMGNDKSIKCEQNLGHDTMYWYKQDSKKFLKIMFSYNNKELIINETVPNRFSPKSPDKAHLNLHINSLELGDSAVYFCASSQDAGGYTFGSGTRLTVV.

The sample holds a few counts of this clonotype. V and J are TRBV15 and TRBJ1-2; the D is unclear. Trimming stripped 0 bases from V and 4 bases from J, with 12 bases between. There are 15 residues in the CDR3. CDR1 and CDR2 (germline): LNHNV, YYDKDF (reference sequence). The CDR3 DNA follows: TGTGCCACCAGCAGAGATCCCGCAACCACCTATGGCTACACCTTC. Translated: CATSRDPATTYGYTF. Full variable domain (outside the CDR3, taken from reference TRBV15 and TRBJ1-2): DAMVIQNPRYQVTQFGKPVTLSCSQTLNHNVMYWYQQKSSQAPKLLFHYYDKDFNNEADTPDNFQSRRPNTSFCFLDIRSPGLGDTAMYLCATSRDPATTYGYTFGSGTRLTVV.

This sequence joins TRBV7-3 and TRBJ1-1; TRBD1 aligns across 9 bases. CDR1 and CDR2 from the germline V gene are SGHTA and FQGTGA. V dropped 5 bases and J dropped 4; count of bases not matched to a gene: 5. There are 14 residues in the CDR3. CDR3 nucleotides: TGTGCCAGCAGCCCATCGACAGGGGGCACTGAAGCTTTCTTT. Residues: CASSPSTGGTEAFF.

This rearrangement joins TRBV3-1 to TRBJ2-1; TRBD2 matches 11 bases. The length of the CDR3 is 18 residues. Trimming cost V 8 bases and J 4 bases; bases outside gene matches: 16. Germline loops: CDR1 LGHDT, CDR2 YNNKEL (reference sequence). CDR3 residues: CASRPSGGPVTSYNEQFF. The CDR3 coding sequence is TGTGCCAGCCGGCCTAGCGGGGGGCCGGTTACATCATACAATGAGCAGTTCTTC.

The chain combines TRBV18 with TRBJ1-1; possibly TRBD1 for D (6 bases). This CDR3 has 13 amino acids. Per the germline V gene, CDR1 is KGHSH and CDR2 is LQKENI. V lost 3 bases, J lost 4 bases, and 9 bases lay in between. The CDR3 DNA reads as TGTGCCAGCTCACCCGGGGGCCGCACTGAAGCTTTCTTT. Its protein is CASSPGGRTEAFF.

The sample holds a few counts of this clonotype. The chain couples TRBV14 to TRBJ2-5; maybe TRBD1 (6 bases). Trimming took 3 bases from V and 2 from J, leaving 19 bases between them. This CDR3 spans 17 amino acids. Looked up from germline, CDR1 is SGHDN and CDR2 is FVKESK. In DNA, the CDR3 is TGTGCCAGCAGCCATTCGACAGGACACTACGAACAAGAGACCCAGTACTTC. This codes for CASSHSTGHYEQETQYF.

This chain connects TRBV3-1 to TRBJ2-1; D is possibly TRBD1 or TRBD2 (5 bases each). The V end was cut by 1 base, the J end by 9 bases, with 13 bases between. The CDR3 sequence is 14 residues long. In germline, CDR1 is LGHDT, CDR2 YNNKEL (reference sequence). CDR3 sequence reads: CASSQGGTHGEQFF. Written as DNA, the CDR3 is TGTGCCAGCAGCCAAGGGGGGACCCACGGTGAGCAGTTCTTC.